This TCR beta chain was retrieved from a study of Ad26.COV2.S vaccination and SARS-CoV-2 variants. Whole-study context: The Ad26.COV2.S arm of the COV1001 trial was where the donor was placed.

Sequenced by immunoSEQ multiplex PCR; TCRdb stores in-frame clones only, minus some. The table shows about 280,000 clones, with more than 70% occurring only once. Described treatment: 15 to 20 received Ad26.COV2.S at low or high dose, single or two shots; five or six received placebo; per-sample allocation not given. Following the first vaccine or placebo injection, samples were taken on day 63. The germline V gene has CDR1 SQVTM and CDR2 ANQGSEA. V was cut by 7 bases and J by 5 bases, with 16 bases left in between. The CDR3 sequence is 13 residues long. This chain links TRBV29-1 with TRBJ2-3; weak D call: TRBD1 (6 bases). The specimen comprised peripheral blood, sampled in a trial of Ad26.COV2.S vaccine versus placebo. This sequence was found in a person between 18 and 65 years old who received the Ad26.COV2.S COVID-19 vaccine or a placebo. For the CDR3, the DNA is TGCAGCGCGAGGGCAGGGGAAGGAGATACGCAGTATTTT. Translated: CSARAGEGDTQYF.